What follows is one TCR beta chain and its context. Its antigen remains unidentified. 13 Jbeta primers and 60 Vbeta primers were used for the PCR. Sequencing was performed with immunoSEQ multiplex PCR; in TCRdb, only in-frame clones are kept and a portion is missing. The sample contains about 160,000 clones, around four fifths of which appear only once. All donors participated as healthy donors of bone marrow. The entry originates in a study of cytomegalovirus exposure and HLA in healthy donors. Broader study findings: A missense variant in DCLRE1C was later tied to TCR beta V- and J-gene trimming. Across all donors, roughly uniform sequencing depth was an assumption of the presence/absence analyses.

The TCR comes from a male donor in good health and CMV-seropositive. Material for sequencing was PBMCs.

CDR3 residues: CASSFRGQGARFVEAFF. For the CDR3, the DNA is TGTGCCAGCAGTTTCAGAGGGCAGGGGGCGCGATTTGTTGAAGCTTTCTTT. The chain links TRBV27 to TRBJ1-1; TRBD1 agrees at 8 bases. The germline CDR1 and CDR2 sequences are MNHEY and SMNVEV (reference sequence). V lost 3 bases, J lost 7 bases, and 16 bases stayed unmatched. This CDR3 comprises 17 residues.